This T cell receptor beta chain was documented in a study of blood T cell repertoires in COVID-19 (dated by TCRdb to about 2020). For the wider study: Collaborator samples came from the United States, Italy and Spain and covered acute and convalescent phases of COVID-19. The samples were drawn from two sources: the first 160 participants of the ongoing ImmuneRACE study, and 1,254 subjects contributed by 6 global collaborators. HLA class I and class II types, where available, came from metadata supplied by the sample provider rather than from assay-based typing. A de-identified subject ID, COVID-19 status, age in years and sex were almost always included in the sample metadata. The repertoires were released in a freely available public database meant as a resource for research on the immune response to SARS-CoV-2. The material from the prospective study consisted of cDNA or gDNA derived from T cells, B-cell-depleted T cells, or PBMCs. The dataset comprised deeply sampled blood TCRbeta repertoires from subjects exposed to, actively infected with, or recovered from COVID-19. The full study reports these points: How much clinical and demographic metadata was included differed by source and by participant, and the metadata was provided uncurated.

Remarks on this clone: The target of this receptor is not known. No base-level quality is on record; no much larger clone is a single base apart.

The cysteine opens and the phenylalanine closes a CDR3 of 17 amino acids. The read is trimmed to its CDR3 DNA, 51 bases read in frame from base 1. V and J are truncated by 1 base and 2 bases respectively, leaving an intervening sequence of 17 bases. For CDR1 and CDR2, the germline V gene lists KGHSH and LQKENI. The collaborating institutions used their own protocols to collect whole blood in K2EDTA tubes. For TCRbeta analysis, collaborators shipped samples in one of three forms: frozen whole blood, isolated PBMCs, or DNA extracted from either of those sample types. The immunoSEQ Assay, a bias-controlled multiplex PCR, was used to amplify TCRbeta CDR3 regions from genomic DNA. Processing in the source paper ran as follows. The number of nucleated cells in each sample was estimated by amplification of reference gene primers within the assay. Sequence reads were collapsed and filtered to measure the absolute abundance of every unique TCRbeta CDR3 rearrangement. For each sample, productive Simpson clonality was calculated by taking the square root of Simpson's diversity index across productive rearrangements. Here the immuneACCESS table is served through TCRdb, limited to in-frame sequences with V and J called. Missing clones are a known gap in these copies; in checked studies unresolved V genes cover under half, and the rest lacks a known reason. V and J calls and clone size come straight from that table; D and trimming were deduced from the DNA. The sample table holds under 200,000 clones, of which approximately 84% were seen once. Roughly 4.5% of the sample lies in the top ten.

The sequence links TRBV18 to TRBJ1-1, with the D segment identity uncertain. This sequence originates from a woman aged 80 or over with acute or convalescent COVID-19. The sample taken for sequencing was peripheral blood. The DNA reads TGTGCCAGCTCACCACGGATGAGACAACCTGATAACACTGAAGCTTTCTTT. Its product reads: CASSPRMRQPDNTEAFF.